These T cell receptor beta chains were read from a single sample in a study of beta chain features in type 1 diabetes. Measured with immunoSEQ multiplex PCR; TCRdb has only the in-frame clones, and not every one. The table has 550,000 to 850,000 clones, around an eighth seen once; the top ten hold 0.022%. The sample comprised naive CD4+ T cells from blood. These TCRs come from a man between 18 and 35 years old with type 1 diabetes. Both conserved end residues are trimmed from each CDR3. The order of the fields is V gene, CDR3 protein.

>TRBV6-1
ASSDGDEQY
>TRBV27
ASSYRLYEQY
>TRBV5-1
ASSQGWAYEQY
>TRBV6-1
ASSEAGTGSH
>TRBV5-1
ASSGGQGGETQY
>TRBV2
ASSEYPGTSGGSGGNEQF
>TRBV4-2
ASSQELAGYNEQF
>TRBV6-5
ASRPGQVNTDTQY
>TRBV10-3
AISERDLYEQY
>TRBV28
ASSLSPMRQTQY
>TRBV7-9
ASSPGTGINYGYT
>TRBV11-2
ASSPRDRGMNTEAF
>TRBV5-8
ASSGYPPSNQPQH